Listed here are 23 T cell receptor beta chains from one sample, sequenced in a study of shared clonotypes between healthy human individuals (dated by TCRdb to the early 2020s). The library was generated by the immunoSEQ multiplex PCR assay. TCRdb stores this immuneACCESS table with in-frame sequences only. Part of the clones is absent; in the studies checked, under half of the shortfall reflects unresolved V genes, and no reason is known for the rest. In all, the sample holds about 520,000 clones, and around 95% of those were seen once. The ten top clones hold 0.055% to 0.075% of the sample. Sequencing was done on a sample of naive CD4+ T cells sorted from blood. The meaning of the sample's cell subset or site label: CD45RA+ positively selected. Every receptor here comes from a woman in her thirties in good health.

The CDR3 spells CASSDDFGGYEQYF. CDR3 DNA sequence: TGTGCCAGCAGTGATGACTTTGGAGGCTACGAGCAGTACTTC. The J gene is TRBJ2-7, the V gene TRBV6-1, with D perhaps matching TRBD2 (5 bases). The CDR3 loop spans 14 amino acids. Trimming shortened V by 3 bases and J by 3 bases, and 12 bases separated the two germline ends. CDR1 and CDR2 (germline): MNHNS, SASEGT.

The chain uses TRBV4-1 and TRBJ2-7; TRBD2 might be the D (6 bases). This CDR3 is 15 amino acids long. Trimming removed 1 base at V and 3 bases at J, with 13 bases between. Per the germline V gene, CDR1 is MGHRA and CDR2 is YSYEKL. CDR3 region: CASSQGQGLVYEQYF. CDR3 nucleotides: TGCGCCAGCAGCCAAGGTCAGGGACTCGTCTACGAGCAGTACTTC.

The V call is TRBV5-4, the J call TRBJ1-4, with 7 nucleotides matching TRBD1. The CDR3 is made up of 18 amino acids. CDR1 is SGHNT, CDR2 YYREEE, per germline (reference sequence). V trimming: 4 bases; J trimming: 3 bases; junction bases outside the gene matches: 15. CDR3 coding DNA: TGTGCCAGCAGCCTACACACAGGGGAACGAGGAGCTAATGAAAAACTGTTTTTT. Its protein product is CASSLHTGERGANEKLFF.

The CDR3 loop reads CASSPTGSYEQYF. As DNA, the CDR3 is TGTGCCAGCAGTCCGACAGGCTCCTACGAGCAGTACTTC. This chain uses TRBV27 with TRBJ2-7; the D gene is possibly TRBD1 (6 bases). This CDR3 is 13 amino acids long. Germline loops: CDR1 MNHEY, CDR2 SMNVEV (reference sequence). Between the trimmed V and J ends, which lost 5 bases and 0 bases, there was a span of 8 bases.

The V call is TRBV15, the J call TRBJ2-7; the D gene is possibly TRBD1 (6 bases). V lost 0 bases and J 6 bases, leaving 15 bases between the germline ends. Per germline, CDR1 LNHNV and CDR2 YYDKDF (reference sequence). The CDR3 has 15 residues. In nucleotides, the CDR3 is TGTGCCACCAGCAGAGAAGCTACAGGGATTCGCGAGCAGTACTTC. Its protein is CATSREATGIREQYF.

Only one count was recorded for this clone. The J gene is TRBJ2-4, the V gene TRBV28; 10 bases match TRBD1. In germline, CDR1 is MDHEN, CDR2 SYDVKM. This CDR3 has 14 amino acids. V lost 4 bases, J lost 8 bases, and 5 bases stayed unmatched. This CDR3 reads CASSSGTGADIQYF. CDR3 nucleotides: TGTGCCAGCAGTTCCGGGACAGGGGCGGACATTCAGTACTTC.

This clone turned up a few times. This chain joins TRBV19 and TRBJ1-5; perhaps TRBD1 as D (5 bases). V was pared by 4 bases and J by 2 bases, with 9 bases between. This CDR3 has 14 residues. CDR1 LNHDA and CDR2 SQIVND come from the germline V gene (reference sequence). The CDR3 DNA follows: TGTGCCAGTAGTACAGTAGGGGGCAATCAGCCCCAGCATTTT. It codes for CASSTVGGNQPQHF.

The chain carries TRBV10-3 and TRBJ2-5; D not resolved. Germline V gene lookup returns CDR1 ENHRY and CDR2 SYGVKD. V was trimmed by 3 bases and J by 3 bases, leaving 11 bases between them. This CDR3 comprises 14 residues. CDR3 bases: TGTGCCATCAGTGACCAGAGATTTGAAGAGACCCAGTACTTC. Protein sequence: CAISDQRFEETQYF.

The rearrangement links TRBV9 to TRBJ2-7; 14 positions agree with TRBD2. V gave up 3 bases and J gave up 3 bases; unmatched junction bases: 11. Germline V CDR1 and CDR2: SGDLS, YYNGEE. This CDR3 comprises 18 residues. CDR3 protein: CASSAGLAGGPRLYEQYF. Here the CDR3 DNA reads TGTGCCAGCAGCGCCGGACTAGCGGGAGGTCCCAGGCTCTACGAGCAGTACTTC.

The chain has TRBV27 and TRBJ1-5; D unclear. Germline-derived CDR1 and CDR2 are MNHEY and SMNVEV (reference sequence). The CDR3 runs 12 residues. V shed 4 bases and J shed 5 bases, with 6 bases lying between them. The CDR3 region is CASSSSDQPQHF. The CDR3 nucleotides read TGTGCCAGCAGTTCCTCAGATCAGCCCCAGCATTTT.

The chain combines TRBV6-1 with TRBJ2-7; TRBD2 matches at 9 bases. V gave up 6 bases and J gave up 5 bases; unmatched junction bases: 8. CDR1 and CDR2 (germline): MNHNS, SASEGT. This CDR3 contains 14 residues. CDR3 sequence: CASSLSGSPHEQYF. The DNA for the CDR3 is TGTGCCAGCAGCCTTAGCGGGAGTCCCCACGAGCAGTACTTC.

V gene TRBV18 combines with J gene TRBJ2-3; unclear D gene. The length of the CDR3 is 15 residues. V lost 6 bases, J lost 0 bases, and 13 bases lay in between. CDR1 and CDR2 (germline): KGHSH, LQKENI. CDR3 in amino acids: CASSPSAPSTDTQYF. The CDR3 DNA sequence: TGTGCCAGCTCTCCCTCGGCTCCTAGCACAGATACGCAGTATTTT.

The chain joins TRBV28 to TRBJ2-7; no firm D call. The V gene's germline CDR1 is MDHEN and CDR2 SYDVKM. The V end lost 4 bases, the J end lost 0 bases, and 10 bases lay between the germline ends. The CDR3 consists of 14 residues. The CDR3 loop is CASSSGGPSYEQYF. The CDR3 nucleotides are TGTGCCAGCAGTTCCGGTGGGCCCTCCTACGAGCAGTACTTC. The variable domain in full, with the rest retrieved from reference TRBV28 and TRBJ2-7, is DVKVTQSSRYLVKRTGEKVFLECVQDMDHENMFWYRQDPGLGLRLIYFSYDVKMKEKGDIPEGYSVSREKKERFSLILESASTNQTSMYLCASSSGGPSYEQYFGPGTRLTVT.

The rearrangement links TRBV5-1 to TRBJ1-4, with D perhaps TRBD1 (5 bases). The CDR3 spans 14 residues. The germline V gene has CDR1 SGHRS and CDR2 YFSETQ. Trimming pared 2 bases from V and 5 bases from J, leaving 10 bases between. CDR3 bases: TGCGCCAGCAGCTTTGGGGGTGAGAATGAAAAACTGTTTTTT. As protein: CASSFGGENEKLFF.

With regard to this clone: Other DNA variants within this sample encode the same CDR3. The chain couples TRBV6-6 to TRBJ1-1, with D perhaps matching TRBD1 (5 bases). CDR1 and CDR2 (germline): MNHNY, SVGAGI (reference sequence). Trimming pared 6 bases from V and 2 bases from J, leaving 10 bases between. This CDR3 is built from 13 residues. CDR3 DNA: TGTGCCAGCAGATTACAGGCAAACACTGAAGCTTTCTTT. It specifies CASRLQANTEAFF.

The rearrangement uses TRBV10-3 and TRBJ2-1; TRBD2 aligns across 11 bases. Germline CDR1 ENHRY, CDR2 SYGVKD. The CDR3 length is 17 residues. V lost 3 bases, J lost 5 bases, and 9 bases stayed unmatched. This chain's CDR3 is CAISDFKLAGVDNEQFF. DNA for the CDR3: TGTGCCATCAGTGATTTCAAACTAGCGGGAGTCGACAATGAGCAGTTCTTC.

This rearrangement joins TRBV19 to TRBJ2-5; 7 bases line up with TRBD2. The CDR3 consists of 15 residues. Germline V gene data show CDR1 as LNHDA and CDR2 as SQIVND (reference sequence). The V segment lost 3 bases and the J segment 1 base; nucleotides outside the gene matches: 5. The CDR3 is CASSMGLAVQETQYF. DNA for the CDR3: TGTGCCAGTAGTATGGGCCTAGCGGTCCAAGAGACCCAGTACTTC. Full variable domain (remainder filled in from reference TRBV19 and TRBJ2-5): DGGITQSPKYLFRKEGQNVTLSCEQNLNHDAMYWYRQDPGQGLRLIYYSQIVNDFQKGDIAEGYSVSREKKESFPLTVTSAQKNPTAFYLCASSMGLAVQETQYFGPGTRLLVL.

The CDR3 spells CASSVGPSGTNEQFF. As DNA, the CDR3 is TGCGCCAGCAGCGTGGGTCCTAGCGGGACGAATGAGCAGTTCTTC. This rearrangement joins TRBV5-1 to TRBJ2-1; 9 nucleotides agree with TRBD2. The germline V gene encodes CDR1 SGHRS and CDR2 YFSETQ. The CDR3 loop spans 15 amino acids. The V segment lost 4 bases and the J segment 7 bases; nucleotides outside the gene matches: 9.

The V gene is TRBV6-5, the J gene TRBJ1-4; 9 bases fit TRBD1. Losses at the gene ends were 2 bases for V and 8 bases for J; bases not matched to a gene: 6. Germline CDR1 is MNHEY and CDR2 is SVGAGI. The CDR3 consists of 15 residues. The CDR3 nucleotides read TGTGCCAGCAGTTACGGGGGACAGGGAGGAGAAAAACTGTTTTTT. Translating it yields CASSYGGQGGEKLFF.

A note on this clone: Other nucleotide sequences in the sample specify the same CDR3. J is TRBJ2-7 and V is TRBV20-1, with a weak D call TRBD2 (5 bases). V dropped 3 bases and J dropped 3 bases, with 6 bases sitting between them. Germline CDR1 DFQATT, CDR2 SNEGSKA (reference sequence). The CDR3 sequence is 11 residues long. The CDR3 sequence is CSARAGYEQYF. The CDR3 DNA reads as TGCAGTGCTAGGGCGGGCTACGAGCAGTACTTC.

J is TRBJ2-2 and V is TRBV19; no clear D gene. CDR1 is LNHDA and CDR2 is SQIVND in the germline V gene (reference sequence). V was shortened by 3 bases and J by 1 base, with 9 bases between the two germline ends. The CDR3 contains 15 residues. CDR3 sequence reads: CASSIQLLNTGELFF. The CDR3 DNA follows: TGTGCCAGTAGTATTCAACTCTTGAACACCGGGGAGCTGTTTTTT.

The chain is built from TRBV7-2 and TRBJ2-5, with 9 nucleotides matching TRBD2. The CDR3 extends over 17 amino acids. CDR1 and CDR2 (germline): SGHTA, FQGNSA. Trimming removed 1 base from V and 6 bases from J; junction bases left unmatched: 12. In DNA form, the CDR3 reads TGTGCCAGCAGCTTAGTCGGGCGGGAGGGCGGTGACAAGACCCAGTACTTC. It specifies CASSLVGREGGDKTQYF.

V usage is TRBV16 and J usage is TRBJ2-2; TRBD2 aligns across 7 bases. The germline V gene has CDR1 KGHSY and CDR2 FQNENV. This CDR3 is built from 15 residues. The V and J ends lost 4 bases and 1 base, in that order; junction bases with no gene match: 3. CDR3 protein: CASSRLAGNTGELFF. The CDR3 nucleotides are TGTGCCAGCAGCCGGTTAGCGGGGAACACCGGGGAGCTGTTTTTT. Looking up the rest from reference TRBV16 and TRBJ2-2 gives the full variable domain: GEEVAQTPKHLVRGEGQKAKLYCAPIKGHSYVFWYQQVLKNEFKFLISFQNENVFDETGMPKERFSAKCLPNSPCSLEIQATKLEDSAVYFCASSRLAGNTGELFFGEGSRLTVL.